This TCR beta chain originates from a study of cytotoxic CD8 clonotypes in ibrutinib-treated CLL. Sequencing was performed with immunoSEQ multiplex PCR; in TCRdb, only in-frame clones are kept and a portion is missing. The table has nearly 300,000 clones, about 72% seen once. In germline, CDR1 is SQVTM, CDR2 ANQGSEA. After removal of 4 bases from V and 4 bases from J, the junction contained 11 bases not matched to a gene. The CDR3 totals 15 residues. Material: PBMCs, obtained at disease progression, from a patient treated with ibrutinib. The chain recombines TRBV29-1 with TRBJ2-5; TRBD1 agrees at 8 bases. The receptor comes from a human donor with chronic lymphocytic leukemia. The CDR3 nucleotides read TGCAGCGTTGCCCCCGGGCAGGGGGCGGGAGAGACCCAGTACTTC. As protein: CSVAPGQGAGETQYF.